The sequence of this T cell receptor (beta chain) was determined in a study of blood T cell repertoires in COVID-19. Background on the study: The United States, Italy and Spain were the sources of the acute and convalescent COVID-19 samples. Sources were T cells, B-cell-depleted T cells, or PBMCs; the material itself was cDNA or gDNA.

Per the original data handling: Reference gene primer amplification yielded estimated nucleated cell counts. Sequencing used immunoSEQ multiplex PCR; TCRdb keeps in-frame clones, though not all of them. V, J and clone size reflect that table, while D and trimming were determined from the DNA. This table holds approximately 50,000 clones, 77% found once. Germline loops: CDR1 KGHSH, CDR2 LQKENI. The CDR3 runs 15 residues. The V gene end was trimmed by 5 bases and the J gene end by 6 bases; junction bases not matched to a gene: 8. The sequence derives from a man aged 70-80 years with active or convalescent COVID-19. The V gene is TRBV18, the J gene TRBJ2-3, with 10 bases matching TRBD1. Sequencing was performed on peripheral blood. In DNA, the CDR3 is TGTGCCAGCTCAGAGGGACAGGGGTTTTCGGATACGCAGTATTTT. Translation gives CASSEGQGFSDTQYF.